This T cell receptor beta chain was sequenced in a study of T cells after yellow fever vaccination. Looked up from germline, CDR1 is DFQATT and CDR2 is SNEGSKA (reference sequence). The V end was cut by 6 bases, the J end by 1 base, with 12 bases between. The CDR3 is made up of 13 amino acids. Each CDR3 protein gets one entry after TCRdb re-called the 5' RACE reads with MiXCR. The sample holds hundreds of thousands of distinct CDR3 sequences, about 13% seen once. This clonotype was observed a few times. This receptor was taken from a young man who received the YFV17D yellow fever vaccine. Sequenced material: PBMCs, taken on the day of the yellow fever booster vaccination. The chain carries TRBV20-1 and TRBJ1-1, with D maybe TRBD1 (5 bases). CDR3: CSALGTRNTEAFF. Here the CDR3 DNA reads TGCAGTGCCCTAGGGACGAGGAACACTGAAGCTTTCTTT.